This T cell receptor (beta chain) was observed in a study of blood T cell repertoires in COVID-19 (TCRdb year 2020). With respect to the entire study: Samples covering the acute and convalescent phases of COVID-19 were provided by collaborators in the United States, Italy and Spain. Sample metadata almost always included a de-identified subject ID, COVID-19 status, age in years and sex. The repertoires were made available in a free public database intended to serve as a resource for research on the immune response to SARS-CoV-2. The samples were drawn from the first 160 participants of the ongoing ImmuneRACE study and from roughly 1,300 subjects provided by 6 global collaborators. Where HLA class I and class II types were available, the types were taken from metadata supplied by the sample provider, not from assay-based typing. The prospective study material was composed of cDNA or gDNA derived from T cells, B-cell-depleted T cells, or PBMCs. Deeply sampled blood TCRbeta repertoires from subjects exposed to, actively infected with, or recovered from COVID-19 were included in the dataset. General study outcomes and caveats: The quantity of clinical and demographic metadata differed by source and by participant and was supplied without curation.

The germline V gene supplies CDR1 SGDLS and CDR2 YYNGEE. V and J are trimmed by 6 bases and 5 bases, and the gene matches miss 2 bases of the junction. The CDR3 measures 13 amino acids from cysteine to phenylalanine. Solely the CDR3 DNA is kept, with 39 bases framed from the first base. TCRbeta CDR3 regions were amplified from genomic DNA using the immunoSEQ Assay, a bias-controlled multiplex PCR. As for the authors' bioinformatics: Nucleated cell counts per sample were estimated from amplification of reference gene primers within the assay. To quantify the absolute abundance of each unique TCRbeta CDR3 rearrangement, sequence reads were collapsed and filtered. Productive Simpson clonality was computed per sample as the square root of Simpson's diversity index over productive rearrangements. Sourced from immuneACCESS, this table was stored by TCRdb with only in-frame sequences that have V and J called. A share of the clones is absent; for the studies checked, an unresolved V gene accounts for under half, and the remainder has no known explanation. V, J and clone size were drawn from that table, and D and trimming were deduced from the DNA. This sample gives almost 400,000 clones in total; just under 90% of them show up just once. In total, the top ten clones hold about 1.7% of the sample.

As regards this clone: Its target antigen remains unknown. No base qualities exist here, and no much larger clone lies one base off it.

Participants in the prospective study were enrolled through a virtual design, were aged roughly 18 to 100 years, and lived in approximately 25 United States geographic areas. In the prospective study, cohorts were assigned on the basis of participant-reported clinical history obtained from a screening survey and a study questionnaire. Recovered participants in ImmuneRACE Cohort 3 were defined by two consecutive negative NP/OP PCR tests, clearance by a healthcare professional, or resolution of symptoms. Each participant in the prospective study had whole blood, serum and a nasopharyngeal or oropharyngeal swab collected by mobile phlebotomists. Additional blood draws and questionnaires over a 2-month period could optionally be provided by prospective study participants. Before DNA extraction, prospective study blood samples were shipped either frozen or at room temperature.

Here the chain combines TRBV9 and TRBJ1-4; TRBD1 lines up with 9 middle nucleotides. Sequenced: PBMCs or T cells enriched from blood (not recorded which). The receptor was isolated from a woman in her 30s who had recovered from COVID-19. The nucleotide sequence reads TGTGCCAGCACAGGACAGGGGAATGAAAAACTGTTTTTT. This codes for CASTGQGNEKLFF. The CDR3, completed at both ends by the reference TRBV9 and TRBJ1-4 genes, gives the full variable domain DSGVTQTPKHLITATGQRVTLRCSPRSGDLSVYWYQQSLDQGLQFLIQYYNGEERAKGNILERFSAQQFPDLHSELNLSSLELGDSALYFCASTGQGNEKLFFGSGTQLSVL.